The rows below give T cell receptor beta chains drawn from one sample of a study of shared clonotypes between healthy human individuals. TCRdb's copy holds only in-frame clones and misses some; the assay was immunoSEQ multiplex PCR. The sample holds about 520,000 clones, around four fifths seen once. Sequencing used PBMCs. These receptors originate from a woman aged 40 to 50 in good health. Some clones in this sample may be carry-over from other donors' samples. The CDR3 runs from the conserved cysteine through the conserved F or W. The order of the fields is CDR3 length, V gene, J gene, D gene, CDR3 protein. D genes are given only for firm matches.

13	TRBV6-5	.	.	CASSEGETYEQYF
16	TRBV7-2	TRBJ2-7	.	CASSVAGTQSSYEQYF
13	TRBV9	TRBJ1-1	.	CASSVGFGDEAFF
15	TRBV15	TRBJ1-2	.	CATSRDLGVHYGYTF
14	TRBV6-5	TRBJ2-7	TRBD2	CASSYSGGNYEQYF
17	TRBV30	TRBJ2-7	TRBD1	CAWSPPPPGQGGYEQYF
12	TRBV7-2	TRBJ2-3	TRBD2	CASSLTGTSQYF
12	TRBV18	TRBJ2-3	.	CASSPSTDTQYF
14	TRBV30	TRBJ2-1	.	CAWSVGNSYNEQFF
13	TRBV5-1	TRBJ2-2	.	CASSPSDTGELFF
14	TRBV5-1	TRBJ2-3	.	CASSLAPTVDTQYF
13	TRBV29-1	TRBJ1-2	.	CSVGRQTNYGYTF
14	TRBV18	TRBJ1-1	TRBD1	CASSPGQGWTEAFF
13	TRBV9	TRBJ1-6	.	CASSEGWMSPLHF
15	TRBV11-2	TRBJ2-1	.	CASSLQGWAYNEQFF
15	TRBV5-8	TRBJ2-7	.	CASTPKGGMTYEQYF
13	TRBV9	TRBJ2-1	.	CASSVVGNNEQFF
14	TRBV6-5	TRBJ1-1	.	CASSYSKTNTEAFF
11	TRBV20-1	TRBJ2-5	.	CSAMTWETQYF
15	TRBV6-5	TRBJ2-1	.	CASSNRPSSYNEQFF
12	TRBV29-1	TRBJ2-7	.	CSVETSSYEQYF
14	TRBV5-1	TRBJ2-7	.	CASSLAGPVYEQYF
13	TRBV28	TRBJ1-2	.	CASSFRQGGGYTF
17	TRBV27	TRBJ2-1	TRBD2	CASNTARLAGIYNEQFF
14	TRBV6-5	TRBJ2-3	TRBD2	CATRRAGDSDTQYF
13	TRBV29-1	TRBJ2-5	.	CSVAEGARETQYF
14	TRBV5-4	TRBJ1-1	.	CASSSGGFRTEAFF
12	TRBV18	TRBJ2-3	.	CASSPPPDTQYF
14	TRBV5-4	TRBJ2-1	TRBD2	CASSLTSGYNEQFF
14	TRBV30	TRBJ2-3	TRBD2	CAWTSGRASDTQYF
14	TRBV7-2	TRBJ2-3	TRBD1	CASSQRQGRDTQYF
14	TRBV5-1	TRBJ1-1	TRBD1	CASSLGQGFTEAFF
14	TRBV28	TRBJ2-5	.	CASSPPGAEETQYF
17	TRBV21-1	TRBJ1-1	.	CASSKFNSNLAGGEAFF
18	TRBV27	TRBJ2-2	TRBD2	CASSFSHIAGGYTGELFF
13	TRBV5-1	TRBJ2-2	.	CASRAEGTGELFF
16	TRBV18	TRBJ1-3	.	CASSPQTGRSGNTIYF
16	TRBV28	TRBJ1-6	TRBD1	CASSSPGQAYNSPLHF
14	TRBV2	TRBJ2-1	.	CASSEMSSVYEQFF
13	TRBV4-2	TRBJ2-1	.	CASSQGLSNEQFF
11	TRBV28	TRBJ1-2	.	CASSPDYGYTF
16	TRBV28	TRBJ1-5	TRBD1	CASSSIRDRGNQPQHF
15	TRBV5-1	TRBJ2-1	TRBD2	CASSLGLADYNEQFF
15	TRBV7-9	TRBJ1-4	.	CASSPADPLHEKLFF
15	TRBV28	TRBJ2-4	.	CASSLEWVGANIQYF
17	TRBV4-3	TRBJ2-7	TRBD2	CASSQKFRGLAKSEQYF
14	TRBV19	TRBJ1-2	.	CASSIGRLNYGYTF